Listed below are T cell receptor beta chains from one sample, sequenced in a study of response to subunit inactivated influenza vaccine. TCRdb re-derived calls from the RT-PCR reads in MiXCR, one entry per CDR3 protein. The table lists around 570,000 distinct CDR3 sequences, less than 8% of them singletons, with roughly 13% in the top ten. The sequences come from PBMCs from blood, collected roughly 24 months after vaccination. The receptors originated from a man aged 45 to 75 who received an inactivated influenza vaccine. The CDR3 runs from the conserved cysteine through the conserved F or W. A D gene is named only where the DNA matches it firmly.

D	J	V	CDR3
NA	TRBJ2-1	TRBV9	CASSATGGRGRFGEQFF
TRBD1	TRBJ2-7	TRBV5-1	CASSLSTGDEQYF
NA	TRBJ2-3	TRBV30	CAWSYFPPWGASTDTQYF
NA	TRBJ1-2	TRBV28	CASRPGQLYGYTF
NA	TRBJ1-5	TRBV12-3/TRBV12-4	CASSLNSYQPQHF
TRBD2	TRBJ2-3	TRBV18	CASKTSGGSTDTQYF
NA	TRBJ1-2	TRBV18	CASSLSEQPRYYGYTF
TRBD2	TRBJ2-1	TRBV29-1	CSGARRGNEQFF
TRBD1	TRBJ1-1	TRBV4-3	CASSQEPGGTEAFF
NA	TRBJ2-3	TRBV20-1	CSASMAVPTDTQYF
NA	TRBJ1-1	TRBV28	CASSAPVGSMGAEAFF
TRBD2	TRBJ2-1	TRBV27	CASSSGTSGSSYNEQFF
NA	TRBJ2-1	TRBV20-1	CSAPRDSYNEQFF
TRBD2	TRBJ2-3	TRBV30	CAWTSGTGADTQYF
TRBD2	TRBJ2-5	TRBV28	CASRTSGQIETQYF
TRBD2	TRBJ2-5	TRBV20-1	CSARFGGRGLETQYF
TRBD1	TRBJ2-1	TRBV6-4	CASSNTGGRWNEQFF
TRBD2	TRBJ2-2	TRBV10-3	CAISPVSGANTGELFF
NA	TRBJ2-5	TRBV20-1	CSGSSQPQETQYF
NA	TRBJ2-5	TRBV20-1	CSARDREETQYF
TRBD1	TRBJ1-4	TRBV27	CASKKTGTGFRGNEKLFF
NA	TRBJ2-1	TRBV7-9	CASSQDWFNYNEQFF
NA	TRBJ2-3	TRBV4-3	CASSQEAFGATSTDTQYF
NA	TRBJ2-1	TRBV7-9	CASSLAVNEQFF
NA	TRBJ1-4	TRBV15	CATSSYRVKEKLFF
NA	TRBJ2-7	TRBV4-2	CASSQVRASSYYEQYF
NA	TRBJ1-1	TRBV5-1	CASSLGPQGNTEALF
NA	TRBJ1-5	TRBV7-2	CASSLGAGVANQPQHF
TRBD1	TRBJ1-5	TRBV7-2	CASSLARTGVGQPQHF
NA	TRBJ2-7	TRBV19	CASSVFLGNYEQYF
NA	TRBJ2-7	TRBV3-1	CASSRQTYEQYF